The sequence of this TCR beta chain was determined in a study of T cell responses to AZD1222 COVID-19 vaccine. Background on the study: Analyses pooled second doses at about 4 or about 12 weeks. Study-wide results and limits: Donors were chiefly white British, with a greater number of females, and clonal diversity was perhaps underestimated.

The CDR3 totals 14 residues. Trimming shortened V by 1 base and J by 3 bases, and 9 bases separated the two germline ends. Looked up from germline, CDR1 is SGHNT and CDR2 is YENEEA. TCRdb's table, derived via immunoSEQ multiplex PCR, lists solely in-frame clones and lacks some. The table lists some 150,000 clones, roughly nine tenths of them singletons. As for this clone: Its antigen is still unknown. This specimen includes other DNA sequences encoding the same CDR3.

The receptor comes from an adult in good health. The chain employs TRBV11-3 and TRBJ1-1; maybe TRBD1 (6 bases). Sequenced material: peripheral blood, taken on day 0 of AZD1222 vaccination. The CDR3 sequence: CASSLGPGDTEAFF. The CDR3 nucleotides read TGTGCCAGCAGCTTAGGTCCAGGGGACACTGAAGCTTTCTTT. Looking up the rest from reference TRBV11-3 and TRBJ1-1 gives the full variable domain: EAGVVQSPRYKIIEKKQPVAFWCNPISGHNTLYWYLQNLGQGPELLIRYENEEAVDDSQLPKDRFSAERLKGVDSTLKIQPAELGDSAVYLCASSLGPGDTEAFFGQGTRLTVV.